This TCR beta chain was identified in a study of CD8 T cells in Susac syndrome. The V gene's germline CDR1 is SGHRS and CDR2 YFSETQ. This CDR3 is built from 16 residues. V lost 0 bases, J lost 1 base, and 10 bases lay in between. CD8+ and CD4+ T cells from blood underwent TCR beta sequencing. TEMRA cells were enriched by FACS, while CD8+ and CD4+ T cells were obtained through a negative isolation that was performed magnetically. A quantity of about 0.5 to 1 ug RNA underwent reverse transcription using random hexamers. Multiplex immunoSEQ PCR targeted 54 Vbeta and 13 Jbeta TCR beta segments. TCRdb reprocessed the immunoSEQ multiplex PCR reads via MiXCR and lists one record per CDR3 protein. The sample yields approximately 110,000 distinct CDR3 sequences, over 85% seen once.

J is TRBJ2-2 and V is TRBV5-1; a weak D match, TRBD2 (5 bases). Sequencing was done on a sample of CD4+ T cells from PBMCs. This receptor was taken from a human donor in good health. CDR3 loop: CASSLGFSVNTGELFF. The CDR3 nucleotides read TGCGCCAGCAGCTTGGGTTTTAGCGTGAACACCGGGGAGCTGTTTTTT.